A single sample gave rise to the 16 T cell receptor beta chains below, sequenced in a study of beta chain features in type 1 diabetes. Every bit of the isolated RNA underwent reverse transcription, so sequencing read expressed TCRB transcripts. Assay used: immunoSEQ multiplex PCR; TCRdb lists only in-frame clones, some missing. This sample has around 300,000 clones, with around 15% found just once. The sequenced sample consisted of central memory CD4+ T cells from blood. The receptors shown here come from a man between 25 and 39 years old in good health.

This clone came up a few times. Here the CDR3 DNA reads TGTGCCAGCAGCGCCTGGTGGGGCGGGAGAGCAAATGAGCAGTTCTTC. It yields the protein CASSAWWGGRANEQFF. J is TRBJ2-1 and V is TRBV7-3; TRBD2 matches at 7 bases. Germline V lookup: CDR1 SGHTA, CDR2 FQGTGA. The CDR3 loop spans 16 amino acids. With 5 bases clipped from V and 7 bases from J, the junction kept 14 bases outside the gene matches. Full variable domain (remainder filled in from reference TRBV7-3 and TRBJ2-1): GAGVSQTPSNKVTEKGKYVELRCDPISGHTALYWYRQSLGQGPEFLIYFQGTGAADDSGLPNDRFFAVRPEGSVSTLKIQRTERGDSAVYLCASSAWWGGRANEQFFGPGTRLTVL.

Ten or more counts support this clone. The chain combines TRBV7-6 with TRBJ1-3; TRBD1 agrees at 11 bases. Germline CDR1 and CDR2: SGHVS and FNYEAQ. This CDR3 has 16 amino acids. V lost 5 bases and J lost 4; bases outside the gene matches: 7. The CDR3 protein is CASSPLGQGAGNTIYF. CDR3 nucleotide sequence: TGTGCCAGCAGCCCCCTCGGACAGGGGGCCGGAAACACCATATATTTT. Full variable domain (outside the CDR3, taken from reference TRBV7-6 and TRBJ1-3): GAGVSQSPRYKVTKRGQDVALRCDPISGHVSLYWYRQALGQGPEFLTYFNYEAQQDKSGLPNDRFSAERPEGSISTLTIQRTEQRDSAMYRCASSPLGQGAGNTIYFGEGSWLTVV.

This clone was recorded at least ten times. The genes are TRBV21-1 and TRBJ2-7; the D segment call TRBD2 is taken from the table without a DNA check. TRBV21-1 is a pseudogene locus. This CDR3 spans 15 amino acids. CDR3 loop: CASSATGTSAEEQYV. The DNA of the CDR3 is TGTGCCAGCAGCGCTACCGGGACTAGCGCTGAGGAGCAGTACGTC.

The table lists this clone with many counts. The chain carries TRBV28 and TRBJ1-2; D not certain. CDR1 is MDHEN, CDR2 SYDVKM, per germline. The V end was cut by 10 bases, the J end by 5 bases, with 17 bases between. The CDR3 extends over 13 amino acids. The CDR3 here is CAILRERGYGYTF. CDR3 DNA: TGTGCCATCCTAAGGGAACGGGGATATGGCTACACCTTC.

The chain combines TRBV10-3 with TRBJ2-7; 9 nucleotides match TRBD1. The CDR3 is 14 amino acids. Germline V lookup: CDR1 ENHRY, CDR2 SYGVKD. The trim removed 4 bases at V and 4 bases at J, leaving 5 bases unmatched. The CDR3 here is CAISAPGTGYEQYF. The CDR3 nucleotides are TGTGCCATCAGTGCCCCCGGGACAGGGTACGAGCAGTACTTC.

This clone has a handful of counts. The CDR3 DNA reads as TGTGCCAGTAGTATTAGCGGGAGCACAGATACGCAGTATTTT. Translating it yields CASSISGSTDTQYF. The chain combines TRBV19 with TRBJ2-3; TRBD2 aligns across 7 bases. V gave up 3 bases and J gave up 0 bases; unmatched junction bases: 0. The CDR3 runs 14 residues. Germline loops: CDR1 LNHDA, CDR2 SQIVND (reference sequence).

The chain recombines TRBV5-5 with TRBJ2-5, with TRBD1 identical over 7 bases. The CDR3 has 15 residues. The J segment lost 5 bases and the V segment lost 1 base, leaving 8 bases of the junction unmatched. Germline V gene data show CDR1 as SGHKS and CDR2 as YYEKEE (reference sequence). In DNA, the CDR3 is TGTGCCAGCAGCTTGCGGAGACAGGGCGGGGAGACCCAGTACTTC. Residues: CASSLRRQGGETQYF.

This chain joins TRBV6-1 and TRBJ1-2; no firm D call. This CDR3 contains 12 residues. Germline-derived CDR1 and CDR2 are MNHNS and SASEGT. CDR3 amino acids: CVTVRKPYGYTF. DNA of the CDR3: TGTGTGACCGTTCGGAAGCCCTATGGCTACACCTTC.

Only a few counts were recorded for this clone. This sequence joins TRBV2 and TRBJ1-5; 8 bases match TRBD1. The CDR3 contains 14 residues. Trimming at V came to 7 bases and at J to 6 bases, leaving 8 bases not matched to a gene. From germline, CDR1 is SNHLY and CDR2 FYNNEI. The CDR3 sequence is CASTKDRARQPQHF. The DNA for the CDR3 is TGTGCCAGCACTAAGGACAGGGCGCGTCAGCCCCAGCATTTT.

The rearrangement links TRBV10-3 to TRBJ1-2; no reliable D call. Trimming shortened V by 7 bases and J by 6 bases, and 15 bases separated the two germline ends. Germline V gene lookup returns CDR1 ENHRY and CDR2 SYGVKD. The CDR3 contains 13 residues. CDR3 nucleotide sequence: TGTGCCATCACCCGAAATCTCGAGAATGGCTACACCTTC. It is translated as CAITRNLENGYTF.

Ten or more counts support this clone. This chain joins TRBV14 and TRBJ1-1; TRBD1 matches 7 bases. V shed 3 bases, J shed 9 bases, and the junction held 4 bases outside the gene matches. CDR3 length: 12 residues. Germline V CDR1 and CDR2: SGHDN, FVKESK. CDR3 DNA: TGTGCCAGCAGCCAGGGACAGTTAAAAGCTTTCTTT. The encoded protein is CASSQGQLKAFF.

This clone was seen repeatedly, ten times or more. The genes are TRBV14 and TRBJ2-1, with a weak D call TRBD1 (5 bases). Trimming took off 2 bases at V and 9 bases at J, with 11 bases between the two ends. Germline assignment: CDR1 SGHDN and CDR2 FVKESK. The CDR3 totals 13 residues. CDR3 in amino acids: CASSQSRVGEQFF. The DNA of the CDR3 is TGTGCCAGCAGCCAAAGCAGGGTCGGTGAGCAGTTCTTC.

The chain recombines TRBV19 with TRBJ2-7; 7 bases line up with TRBD2. Germline V lookup: CDR1 LNHDA, CDR2 SQIVND (reference sequence). The CDR3 runs 15 residues. Trimming cost V 4 bases and J 4 bases; bases outside gene matches: 10. The CDR3: CASSREGSGLYEQYV. CDR3 DNA: TGTGCCAGTAGTAGGGAGGGATCAGGATTATACGAGCAGTACGTC.

This clone was seen more than once but under ten times. At one end the junction does not follow the germline gene, possibly because of a read error. The gene calls are TRBV7-7 and TRBJ2-5, with no clear D. The CDR3 runs to 12 residues. Germline V gives CDR1 SSHAT, CDR2 FNYEAQ (reference sequence). CDR3 in DNA: TGTGCTAGCAGCGACACGGGTGCGGCCCAGTACTTC. Its protein product is CASSDTGAAQYF.

This clone was counted only a few times. The CDR3 DNA reads TGTGCCAGCAGTTCACGGGGGCCCAACACCGGGGAGCTGTTTTTT. Its protein is CASSSRGPNTGELFF. The chain joins TRBV6-5 to TRBJ2-2; the D call may be TRBD1 or TRBD2 (6 bases each). Trimming took off 4 bases at V and 2 bases at J, with 11 bases between the two ends. The germline gives CDR1 MNHEY, CDR2 SVGAGI. This CDR3 contains 15 residues.

This clone was counted between two and nine times. The V and J genes are TRBV6-6 and TRBJ2-7, with TRBD1 matching 7 bases. Trimming at V came to 6 bases and at J to 2 bases, leaving 7 bases not matched to a gene. Germline CDR1 MNHNY, CDR2 SVGAGI (reference sequence). CDR3 length: 14 residues. The CDR3 spells CASRSRDRPYEQYV. The DNA of the CDR3 is TGTGCCAGCAGATCCCGGGACAGACCCTACGAGCAGTACGTC.